This T cell receptor beta chain was sequenced during a study of identical twins. Note on this clonotype: The antigen is unknown.

This CDR3 contains 15 residues. J gave up 8 bases and V 3 bases, and 11 bases lay outside the gene matches. In germline, CDR1 is SQVTM, CDR2 ANQGSEA. Study findings and constraints: Memory repertoires showed no such pattern, whereas abundant cord blood beta clonotypes carried fewer insertions. Where out-of-frame alpha sequences were twin-shared, they showed excess low generation probability. Potential partial confounding of zero-insertion analyses by invariant MAIT and iNKT cells was noted.

MiXCR, applied by TCRdb to the 5' RACE reads, yields one record per CDR3 protein. The sample holds some 630,000 distinct CDR3 sequences; about 7% are singletons and the top ten take 1.5% to 2%. These data were also filed under a second study, of yellow fever vaccine responses in identical twins. According to that study: Reportedly, the response of twins' T cells to the vaccine seemed partly convergent, partly personalized.

This receptor was taken from a woman aged 18-30 years in good health. Sequenced sample: PBMCs. The gene calls are TRBV29-1 and TRBJ2-1; 9 bases line up with TRBD2. The CDR3 bases are TGCAGCGTTGATGATGCGGGGGGGCCATACCATGAGCAGTTCTTC. Its translation is CSVDDAGGPYHEQFF.